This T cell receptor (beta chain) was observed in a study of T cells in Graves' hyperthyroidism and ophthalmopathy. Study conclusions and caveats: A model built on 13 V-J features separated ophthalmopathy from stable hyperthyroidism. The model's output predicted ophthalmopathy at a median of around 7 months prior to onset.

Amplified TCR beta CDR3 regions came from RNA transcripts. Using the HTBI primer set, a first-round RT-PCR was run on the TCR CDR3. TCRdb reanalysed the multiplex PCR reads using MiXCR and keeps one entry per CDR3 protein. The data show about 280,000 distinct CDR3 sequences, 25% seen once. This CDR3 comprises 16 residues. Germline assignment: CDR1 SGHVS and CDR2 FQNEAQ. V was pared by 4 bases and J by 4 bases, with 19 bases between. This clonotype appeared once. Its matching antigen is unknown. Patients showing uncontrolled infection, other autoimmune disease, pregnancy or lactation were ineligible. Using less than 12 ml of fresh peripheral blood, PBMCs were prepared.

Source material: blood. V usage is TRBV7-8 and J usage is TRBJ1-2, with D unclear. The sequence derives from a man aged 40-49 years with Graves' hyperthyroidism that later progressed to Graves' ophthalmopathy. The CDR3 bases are TGTGCCAGCAGCTCATCTGTTTCCCCAGCAGGCTATGGCTACACCTTC. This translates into CASSSSVSPAGYGYTF.